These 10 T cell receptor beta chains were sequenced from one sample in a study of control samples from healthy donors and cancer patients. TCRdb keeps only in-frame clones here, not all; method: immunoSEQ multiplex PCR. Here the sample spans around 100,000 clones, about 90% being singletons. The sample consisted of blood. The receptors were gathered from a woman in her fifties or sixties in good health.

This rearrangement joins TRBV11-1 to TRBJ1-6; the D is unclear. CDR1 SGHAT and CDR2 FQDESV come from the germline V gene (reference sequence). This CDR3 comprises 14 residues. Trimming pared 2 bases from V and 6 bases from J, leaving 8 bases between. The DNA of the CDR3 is TGTGCCAGCAGCTTATCCGTGCGTAATTCACCCCTCCACTTT. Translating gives CASSLSVRNSPLHF.

The DNA of the CDR3 is TGTGCCAGCAGCTTTTTGACGGTAGCCAAAAACATTCAGTACTTC. Protein sequence: CASSFLTVAKNIQYF. The chain employs TRBV5-8 and TRBJ2-4; D not certain. This CDR3 is 15 amino acids long. Germline loops: CDR1 SGHTS, CDR2 YDEGEE. The germline V and J ends were trimmed by 2 bases and 0 bases, with 9 bases remaining between them.

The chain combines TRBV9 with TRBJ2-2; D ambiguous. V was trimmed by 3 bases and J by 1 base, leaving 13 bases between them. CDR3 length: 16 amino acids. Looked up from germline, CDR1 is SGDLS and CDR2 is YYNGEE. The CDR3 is CASSAPHTLNTGELFF. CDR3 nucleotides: TGTGCCAGCAGCGCCCCCCACACGTTGAACACCGGGGAGCTGTTTTTT.

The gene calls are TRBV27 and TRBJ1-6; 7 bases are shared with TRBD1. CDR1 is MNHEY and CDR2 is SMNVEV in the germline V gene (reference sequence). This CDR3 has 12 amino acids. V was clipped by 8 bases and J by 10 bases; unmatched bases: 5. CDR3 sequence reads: CASAPGQSPLHF. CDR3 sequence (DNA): TGTGCCAGCGCCCCGGGACAGTCACCCCTCCACTTT.

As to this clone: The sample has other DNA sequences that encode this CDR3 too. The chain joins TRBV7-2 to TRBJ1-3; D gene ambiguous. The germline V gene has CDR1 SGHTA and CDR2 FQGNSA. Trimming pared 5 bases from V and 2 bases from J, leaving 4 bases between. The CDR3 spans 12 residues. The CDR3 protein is CASSLTGNTIYF. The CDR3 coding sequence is TGTGCCAGCAGCCTGACTGGAAACACCATATATTTT.

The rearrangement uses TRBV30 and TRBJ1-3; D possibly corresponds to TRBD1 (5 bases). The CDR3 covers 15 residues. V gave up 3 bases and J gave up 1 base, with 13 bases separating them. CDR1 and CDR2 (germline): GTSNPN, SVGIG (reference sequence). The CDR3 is CAWRSLQGSGNTIYF. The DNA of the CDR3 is TGTGCCTGGAGGTCCCTTCAGGGTTCTGGAAACACCATATATTTT.

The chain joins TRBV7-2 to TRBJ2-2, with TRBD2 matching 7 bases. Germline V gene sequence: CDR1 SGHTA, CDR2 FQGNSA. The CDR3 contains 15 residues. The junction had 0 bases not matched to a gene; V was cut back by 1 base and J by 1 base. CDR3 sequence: CASSLGGRNTGELFF. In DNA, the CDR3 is TGTGCCAGCAGCTTAGGCGGGAGGAACACCGGGGAGCTGTTTTTT.

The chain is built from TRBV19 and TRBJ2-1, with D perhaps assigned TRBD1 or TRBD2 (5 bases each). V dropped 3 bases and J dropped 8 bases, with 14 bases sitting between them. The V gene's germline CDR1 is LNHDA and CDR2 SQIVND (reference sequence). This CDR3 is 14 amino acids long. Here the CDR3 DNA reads TGTGCCAGTAGTATCTGGGACGTGTGGGATGAGCAGTTCTTC. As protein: CASSIWDVWDEQFF.

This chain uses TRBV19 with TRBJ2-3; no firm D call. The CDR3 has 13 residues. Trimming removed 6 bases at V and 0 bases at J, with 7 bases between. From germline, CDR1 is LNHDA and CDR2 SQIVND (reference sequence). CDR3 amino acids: CASSHLSTDTQYF. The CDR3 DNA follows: TGTGCCAGTAGCCACCTCAGCACAGATACGCAGTATTTT.

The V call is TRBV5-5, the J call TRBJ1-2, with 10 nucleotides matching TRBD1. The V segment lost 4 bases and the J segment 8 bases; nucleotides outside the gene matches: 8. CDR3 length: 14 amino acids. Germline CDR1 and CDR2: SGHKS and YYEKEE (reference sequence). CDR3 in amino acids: CASSLPGQGRGYTF. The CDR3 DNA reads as TGTGCCAGCAGCCTACCGGGACAGGGGAGAGGCTACACCTTC.